Listed below are T cell receptor beta chains from one sample, sequenced in a study of shared clonotypes between healthy human individuals. TCRdb's copy holds only in-frame clones and misses some; the assay was immunoSEQ multiplex PCR. The profile shows about 1,500,000 clones, 96% of them singletons. Input material: naive CD4+ T cells sorted from blood. The source of these receptors is a man aged 25-45 years in good health. The CDR3 runs from the conserved cysteine through the conserved F or W. The D gene is left open where the match is weak. Some rows mark clone size as missing; the rest say once, few, many or name a class of expanded clone.

J gene: TRBJ2-2; V gene: TRBV5-1; D gene: .; clone size: .; CDR3 DNA: TGCGCCAGCAGCTTGGATCGCAGGGTGTCCACGAACACCGGGGAGCTGTTTTTT; CDR3 protein: CASSLDRRVSTNTGELFF
J gene: TRBJ2-1; V gene: TRBV14; D gene: .; clone size: .; CDR3 DNA: TGTGCCAGCAGCCAAGGTTTTATTAGTGAGCAGTTCTTC; CDR3 protein: CASSQGFISEQFF
J gene: TRBJ2-1; V gene: TRBV9; D gene: .; clone size: .; CDR3 DNA: TGTGCCAGCAGCGTAGGATTGGTGACTGAGCAGTTCTTC; CDR3 protein: CASSVGLVTEQFF
J gene: TRBJ2-7; V gene: TRBV2; D gene: .; clone size: .; CDR3 DNA: TGTGCCAGCAGTGAGCTACAAAGCTCCTACGAGCAGTACTTC; CDR3 protein: CASSELQSSYEQYF
J gene: TRBJ1-2; V gene: TRBV30; D gene: TRBD1; clone size: .; CDR3 DNA: TGTGCCTGGAGTGGATGGACAGGGGATAACTATGGCTACACCTTC; CDR3 protein: CAWSGWTGDNYGYTF
J gene: TRBJ2-3; V gene: TRBV5-1; D gene: .; clone size: .; CDR3 DNA: TGCGCCAGCAGCTTGGTTGCGAGGGCGGGAGATACGCAGTATTTT; CDR3 protein: CASSLVARAGDTQYF
J gene: TRBJ2-3; V gene: TRBV5-8; D gene: .; clone size: .; CDR3 DNA: TGTGCCAGCAGCTTCCCTCGGACAGATACGCAGTATTTT; CDR3 protein: CASSFPRTDTQYF
J gene: TRBJ1-4; V gene: TRBV9; D gene: .; clone size: .; CDR3 DNA: TGTGCCAGCAGCGCTTCAGGTTCAGGAGAAAAACTGTTTTTT; CDR3 protein: CASSASGSGEKLFF
J gene: TRBJ1-5; V gene: TRBV28; D gene: .; clone size: .; CDR3 DNA: TGTGCCAGCAGTTTATGGGTCAACAATCAGCCCCAGCATTTT; CDR3 protein: CASSLWVNNQPQHF
J gene: TRBJ2-7; V gene: TRBV5-4; D gene: .; clone size: .; CDR3 DNA: TGTGCCAGCAGCTTGGATCCGGGCCCACCTTACGAGCAGTACTTC; CDR3 protein: CASSLDPGPPYEQYF
J gene: TRBJ1-1; V gene: TRBV6-6; D gene: TRBD1; clone size: .; CDR3 DNA: TGTGCCAGCAGTTCACAGGGGGCCGACACTGAAGCTTTCTTT; CDR3 protein: CASSSQGADTEAFF
J gene: TRBJ1-2; V gene: TRBV15; D gene: .; clone size: .; CDR3 DNA: TGTGCCACCAGCAGAGACCGGACACCCGGCTACACCTTC; CDR3 protein: CATSRDRTPGYTF
J gene: TRBJ2-3; V gene: TRBV9; D gene: .; clone size: .; CDR3 DNA: TGTGCCAGCAGCCCGACCCGTGTATCGGATACGCAGTATTTT; CDR3 protein: CASSPTRVSDTQYF
J gene: TRBJ2-1; V gene: TRBV7-2; D gene: .; clone size: .; CDR3 DNA: TGTGCCAGCAGCTTAGAGGTGTTGGGGGCGTACAATGAGCAGTTCTTC; CDR3 protein: CASSLEVLGAYNEQFF
J gene: TRBJ1-5; V gene: TRBV2; D gene: TRBD1; clone size: .; CDR3 DNA: TGTGCCAGCAGTGAAGTACAGGGGAATCAGCCCCAGCATTTT; CDR3 protein: CASSEVQGNQPQHF
J gene: TRBJ1-1; V gene: TRBV10-2; D gene: .; clone size: .; CDR3 DNA: TGCGCCAGCAGCGGACAGTCGAACACTGAAGCTTTCTTT; CDR3 protein: CASSGQSNTEAFF
J gene: TRBJ2-2; V gene: TRBV7-3; D gene: .; clone size: .; CDR3 DNA: TGTGCCAGCAGCTTAACTGGGGGCCCGTACACCGGGGAGCTGTTTTTT; CDR3 protein: CASSLTGGPYTGELFF
J gene: TRBJ2-2; V gene: TRBV19; D gene: .; clone size: .; CDR3 DNA: TGTGCCAGTAAGATTACAGGGAGATCAGGGGAGCTGTTTTTT; CDR3 protein: CASKITGRSGELFF
J gene: TRBJ2-3; V gene: TRBV27; D gene: .; clone size: .; CDR3 DNA: TGTGCCAGCAGGGGGAGTGGAACAGGCACAGATACGCAGTATTTT; CDR3 protein: CASRGSGTGTDTQYF
J gene: TRBJ2-7; V gene: TRBV19; D gene: .; clone size: .; CDR3 DNA: TGTGCCAGTAGCCAGGGGTCCGGGATATACGAGCAGTACTTC; CDR3 protein: CASSQGSGIYEQYF
J gene: TRBJ2-7; V gene: TRBV28; D gene: TRBD2; clone size: .; CDR3 DNA: TGTGCCAGCAGGGGTGGGACTAGCGGGAGGTTGTACGAGCAGTACTTC; CDR3 protein: CASRGGTSGRLYEQYF
J gene: TRBJ2-3; V gene: TRBV11-1; D gene: TRBD2; clone size: .; CDR3 DNA: TGTGCCAGCAGCTTAGGCGGGAGGGCCCTCGGGAGAGATACGCAGTATTTT; CDR3 protein: CASSLGGRALGRDTQYF
J gene: TRBJ1-2; V gene: TRBV10-1; D gene: .; clone size: few; CDR3 DNA: TGCGCCAGCAGTGAGTCCCCCTCGTTGGCCACTGGCTACACCTTC; CDR3 protein: CASSESPSLATGYTF
J gene: TRBJ2-3; V gene: TRBV5-1; D gene: TRBD2; clone size: .; CDR3 DNA: TGCGCCAGCAACCTAGCGGGAGCCCCGTCAGATACGCAGTATTTT; CDR3 protein: CASNLAGAPSDTQYF
J gene: TRBJ2-1; V gene: TRBV11-2; D gene: .; clone size: .; CDR3 DNA: TGTGCCAGCAGCCGCTCCCCAGTCAATGAGCAGTTCTTC; CDR3 protein: CASSRSPVNEQFF
J gene: TRBJ2-3; V gene: TRBV5-6; D gene: .; clone size: .; CDR3 DNA: TGTGCCAGCAGCTTGCGGCAGGGCCATAGCACAGATACGCAGTATTTT; CDR3 protein: CASSLRQGHSTDTQYF
J gene: TRBJ2-5; V gene: TRBV5-1; D gene: TRBD2; clone size: .; CDR3 DNA: TGCGCCAGCAGAAATCGACTAGCGGGAGGAGAGGGGGAGACCCAGTACTTC; CDR3 protein: CASRNRLAGGEGETQYF
J gene: TRBJ2-3; V gene: TRBV25-1; D gene: .; clone size: .; CDR3 DNA: TGTGCCAGCAGTGAACCAGTAGGGTCAGATACGCAGTATTTT; CDR3 protein: CASSEPVGSDTQYF
J gene: TRBJ2-7; V gene: TRBV11-2; D gene: TRBD1; clone size: .; CDR3 DNA: TGTGCCAGCAGCTTAGGGACAGGATCCTACGAGCAGTACTTC; CDR3 protein: CASSLGTGSYEQYF
J gene: TRBJ2-3; V gene: TRBV5-1; D gene: TRBD1; clone size: .; CDR3 DNA: TGCGCCAGCAGCTTCGGAGGACAGGCCACGCAGTATTTT; CDR3 protein: CASSFGGQATQYF
J gene: TRBJ1-2; V gene: TRBV28; D gene: TRBD1; clone size: .; CDR3 DNA: TGTGCCAGCAGTTTAGGGACAGCCAGACGTTATGGCTACACCTTC; CDR3 protein: CASSLGTARRYGYTF
J gene: TRBJ2-7; V gene: TRBV14; D gene: .; clone size: .; CDR3 DNA: TGTGCCAGCAGCCAAGAATGGGGGGCTGGCTACGAGCAGTACTTC; CDR3 protein: CASSQEWGAGYEQYF
J gene: TRBJ2-3; V gene: TRBV7-3; D gene: .; clone size: .; CDR3 DNA: TGTGCCAGCAGCCCCCTAGAGGAAGATACGCAGTATTTT; CDR3 protein: CASSPLEEDTQYF
J gene: TRBJ1-1; V gene: TRBV28; D gene: .; clone size: .; CDR3 DNA: TGTGCCAGCAAGAAGCCCTGGAACACTGAAGCTTTCTTT; CDR3 protein: CASKKPWNTEAFF
J gene: TRBJ2-7; V gene: TRBV5-5; D gene: .; clone size: .; CDR3 DNA: TGTGCCAGCAGCTACTGGACTATCCCCTACGAGCAGTACTTC; CDR3 protein: CASSYWTIPYEQYF